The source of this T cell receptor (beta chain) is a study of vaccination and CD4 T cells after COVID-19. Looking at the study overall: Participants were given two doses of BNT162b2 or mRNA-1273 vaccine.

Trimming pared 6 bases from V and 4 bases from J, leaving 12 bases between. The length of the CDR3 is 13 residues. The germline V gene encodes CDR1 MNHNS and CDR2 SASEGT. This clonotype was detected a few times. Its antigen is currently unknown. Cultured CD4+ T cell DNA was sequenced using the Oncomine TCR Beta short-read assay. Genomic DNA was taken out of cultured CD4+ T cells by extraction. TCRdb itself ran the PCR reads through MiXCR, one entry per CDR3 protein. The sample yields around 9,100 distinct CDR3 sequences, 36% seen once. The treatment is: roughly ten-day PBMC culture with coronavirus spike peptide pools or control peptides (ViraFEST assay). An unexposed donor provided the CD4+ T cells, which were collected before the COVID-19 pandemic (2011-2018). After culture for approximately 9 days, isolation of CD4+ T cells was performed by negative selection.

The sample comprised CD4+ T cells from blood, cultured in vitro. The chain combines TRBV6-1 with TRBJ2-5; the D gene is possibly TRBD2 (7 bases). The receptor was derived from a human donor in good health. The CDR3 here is CASSRGGSETQYF. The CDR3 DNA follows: TGTGCCAGCAGCCGCGGGGGCTCAGAGACCCAGTACTTC.